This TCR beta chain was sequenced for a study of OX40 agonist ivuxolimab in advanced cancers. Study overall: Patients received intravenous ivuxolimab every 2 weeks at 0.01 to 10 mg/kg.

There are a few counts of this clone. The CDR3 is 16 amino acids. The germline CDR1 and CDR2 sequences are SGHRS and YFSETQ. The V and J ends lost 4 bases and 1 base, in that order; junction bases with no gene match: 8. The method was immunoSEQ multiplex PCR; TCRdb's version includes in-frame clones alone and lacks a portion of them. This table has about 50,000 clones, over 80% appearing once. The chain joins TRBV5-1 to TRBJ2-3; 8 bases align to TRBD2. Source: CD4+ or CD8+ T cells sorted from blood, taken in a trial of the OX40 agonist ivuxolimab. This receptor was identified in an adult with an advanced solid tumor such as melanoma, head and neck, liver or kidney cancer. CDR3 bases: TGCGCCAGCAGCCGGTGGTCAGCGGGGGGCACAGATACGCAGTATTTT. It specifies CASSRWSAGGTDTQYF.